The 20 T cell receptor beta chains below come from one sample, sequenced in a study of CD8+CD57+ T cells in acquired aplastic anemia. For CDR3 and TCR beta VDJ profiling, genomic DNA was the template used. TCRdb re-called the reads with MiXCR, one entry per CDR3 protein. The repertoire holds just over 450,000 distinct CDR3 sequences, with under 40% as singletons. Patients who underwent sequencing had shown CD8+CD57+ cell expansion by flow cytometry. The sample consisted of sorted CD4+, CD8+, or CD8+CD57+ T cells (not recorded which) from PBMCs. These receptors came from a human donor with aplastic anemia.

The chain has TRBV24-1 and TRBJ2-3, with TRBD1 identical over 8 bases. Germline V CDR1 and CDR2: KGHDR, SFDVKD. The CDR3 sequence is 17 residues long. The V and J ends lost 4 bases and 0 bases, in that order; junction bases with no gene match: 8. CDR3 residues: CATSESGTGASTDTQYF. CDR3 coding DNA: TGTGCCACCAGTGAGTCCGGGACAGGCGCTAGCACAGATACGCAGTATTTT.

The chain recombines TRBV7-2 with TRBJ1-1; 7 positions agree with TRBD1. Germline V gene data show CDR1 as SGHTA and CDR2 as FQGNSA. Trimming took 5 bases from V and 5 from J; bases not matched to a gene: 11. The CDR3 runs 15 residues. CDR3 amino acids: CASSQNTGTETEAFF. The DNA for the CDR3 is TGTGCCAGCAGCCAAAATACCGGGACAGAAACTGAAGCTTTCTTT.

Ten or more counts support this clonotype. The rearrangement links TRBV19 to TRBJ1-5, with TRBD1 identical over 7 bases. The CDR3 consists of 16 residues. Germline CDR1 is LNHDA and CDR2 is SQIVND (reference sequence). The V and J ends lost 1 base and 7 bases, in that order; junction bases with no gene match: 10. The CDR3 protein is CASSIVDGGGRQPQHF. CDR3 sequence (DNA): TGTGCCAGTAGTATAGTAGATGGAGGGGGCCGACAGCCCCAGCATTTT. The whole variable domain, remainder taken from reference TRBV19 and TRBJ1-5, is DGGITQSPKYLFRKEGQNVTLSCEQNLNHDAMYWYRQDPGQGLRLIYYSQIVNDFQKGDIAEGYSVSREKKESFPLTVTSAQKNPTAFYLCASSIVDGGGRQPQHFGDGTRLSIL.

The sample holds a few counts of this clonotype. V is TRBV5-4 and J is TRBJ2-7; D perhaps matches TRBD2 (6 bases). Germline V lookup: CDR1 SGHNT, CDR2 YYREEE (reference sequence). This CDR3 spans 14 amino acids. V lost 4 bases, J lost 3 bases, and 14 bases lay in between. CDR3: CASSRAEGLYEQYF. The CDR3 nucleotides are TGTGCCAGCAGCCGAGCGGAGGGCCTCTACGAGCAGTACTTC.

V is TRBV6-1 and J is TRBJ1-4, with no clear D. Looked up from germline, CDR1 is MNHNS and CDR2 is SASEGT. V was trimmed by 2 bases and J by 8 bases, leaving 6 bases between them. The CDR3 sequence is 12 residues long. The CDR3 loop reads CASSEWPEKLFF. CDR3 DNA sequence: TGTGCCAGCAGTGAATGGCCAGAAAAACTGTTTTTT.

Many counts were recorded for this clonotype. The junction shows a germline mismatch at one end, possibly a read error. The chain couples TRBV7-7 to TRBJ1-6; TRBD1 might be the D (5 bases). Germline-derived CDR1 and CDR2 are SSHAT and FNYEAQ (reference sequence). The CDR3 contains 14 residues. CDR3 nucleotide sequence: TGTGCTAGCAGCTTAGGAGGACATACTTCACCCCTCCACTTT. This gives the protein CASSLGGHTSPLHF.

This clonotype was counted a few times. This chain links TRBV4-1 with TRBJ1-2; 9 bases are a match to TRBD1. The CDR3 length is 17 residues. The germline gives CDR1 MGHRA, CDR2 YSYEKL. After removal of 3 bases from V and 2 bases from J, the junction contained 10 bases not matched to a gene. CDR3 protein: CASSQGTGTGTNYGYTF. The CDR3 DNA is TGCGCCAGCAGCCAGGGTACCGGGACAGGGACCAACTATGGCTACACCTTC.

There are a few counts of this clonotype. The rearrangement uses TRBV20-1 and TRBJ1-4; no firm D call. Trimming removed 8 bases from V and 5 bases from J, with 9 bases in between. The CDR3 runs 11 residues. Germline CDR1 reads DFQATT; CDR2 reads SNEGSKA (reference sequence). For the CDR3, the DNA is TGCAGTTGTTATGGGAATGAAAAACTGTTTTTT. The encoded protein is CSCYGNEKLFF.

The rearrangement uses TRBV29-1 and TRBJ2-3; TRBD2 matches at 8 bases. Germline CDR1 is SQVTM and CDR2 is ANQGSEA. After removal of 4 bases from V and 0 bases from J, the junction contained 12 bases not matched to a gene. This CDR3 spans 17 amino acids. The CDR3 region is CSVGLAGVAGSTDTQYF. DNA for the CDR3: TGCAGCGTTGGCCTAGCAGGGGTAGCGGGGAGCACAGATACGCAGTATTTT.

This clonotype was recorded at least ten times. The chain employs TRBV15 and TRBJ2-1; 8 positions match TRBD2. The V gene's germline CDR1 is LNHNV and CDR2 YYDKDF (reference sequence). CDR3 length equals 16 residues. V shed 0 bases, J shed 7 bases, and the junction held 8 bases outside the gene matches. The CDR3 coding sequence is TGTGCCACCAGCAGAGATTATAGCGGGATATGGAATGAGCAGTTCTTC. Its translation: CATSRDYSGIWNEQFF.

This clonotype was detected ten times or more. CDR3 amino acids: CSVGASTNEKLFF. CDR3 in DNA: TGCAGCGTCGGGGCCTCAACTAATGAAAAACTGTTTTTT. The chain combines TRBV29-1 with TRBJ1-4; possibly TRBD1 for D (5 bases). CDR1 is SQVTM and CDR2 is ANQGSEA in the germline V gene. The V gene lost 6 bases and the J gene lost 0 bases, with 8 bases spanning the gap. The CDR3 spans 13 residues.

In DNA, the CDR3 is TGTGCCAGTAGTATTTGGGGGATAAACACTGAAGCTTTCTTT. Amino acids: CASSIWGINTEAFF. The rearrangement links TRBV19 to TRBJ1-1; the D gene is possibly TRBD1 (5 bases). Germline CDR1 LNHDA, CDR2 SQIVND (reference sequence). This CDR3 has 14 amino acids. The germline V and J ends were trimmed by 3 bases and 2 bases, with 10 bases remaining between them.

This clonotype has ten or more counts. The J gene is TRBJ2-7, the V gene TRBV13; 8 bases fit TRBD1. Germline CDR1 PRHDT, CDR2 FYEKMQ (reference sequence). This CDR3 spans 15 amino acids. Losses at the gene ends were 2 bases for V and 5 bases for J; bases not matched to a gene: 8. This chain's CDR3 is CASSLRQGIFHEQYF. CDR3 DNA sequence: TGTGCCAGCAGCTTAAGACAGGGGATATTCCACGAGCAGTACTTC.

Details on this clonotype: At one of its ends the junction is not consistent with the germline gene, which may arise from a read error. The chain has TRBV5-5 and TRBJ1-6; D may be TRBD1 (5 bases). The CDR3 covers 14 residues. The germline gives CDR1 SGHKS, CDR2 YYEKEE (reference sequence). The chain's CDR3 is CTSSQGQGNSPLHF. The CDR3 bases are TGTACCAGCAGCCAAGGGCAGGGTAATTCACCCCTCCACTTT.

With respect to this clonotype: One end of the junction varies from germline; a read error may be responsible. The chain couples TRBV7-8 to TRBJ2-7, with D unclear. Germline lookup yields CDR1 SGHVS and CDR2 FQNEAQ. There are 13 residues in the CDR3. The CDR3, as DNA: TGTGCCAGCAGCGTAGCAGAGATCTACGAGCAGTACTTC. Encoded protein: CASSVAEIYEQYF.

Of note for this clonotype: A much larger clone differs by one base, so this may be a read error. This sequence joins TRBV15 and TRBJ2-5; 11 nucleotides align to TRBD2. The germline gives CDR1 LNHNV, CDR2 YYDKDF (reference sequence). The CDR3 is 17 residues long. CDR3 amino acids: CATSRARDSGGEEAQYF. CDR3 sequence (DNA): TGTGCCACCAGCAGAGCCCGGGATAGCGGGGGGGAAGAGGCCCAGTACTTC.

This clonotype was recorded many times. The genes are TRBV10-3 and TRBJ2-7; 10 positions match TRBD1. This CDR3 spans 14 amino acids. After removal of 10 bases from V and 2 bases from J, the junction contained 8 bases not matched to a gene. The germline gives CDR1 ENHRY, CDR2 SYGVKD. CDR3 amino acids: CASSPDRGPYEQYF. In nucleotides, the CDR3 is TGTGCCAGCAGCCCTGACAGGGGGCCCTACGAGCAGTACTTC.

This clonotype has ten or more counts. This sequence joins TRBV19 and TRBJ1-1; D is ambiguous. V lost 6 bases and J lost 4, with 9 bases in between. CDR1 and CDR2 (germline): LNHDA, SQIVND (reference sequence). This CDR3 spans 12 amino acids. In DNA form, the CDR3 reads TGTGCCAGTAGGTCGTTAGTCACTGAAGCTTTCTTT. Translating it yields CASRSLVTEAFF.

In this sample, this clonotype turned up a few times. This chain joins TRBV20-1 and TRBJ1-1; 8 nucleotides align to TRBD1. This CDR3 contains 13 residues. With V trimmed by 6 bases and J by 6 bases, 9 bases remained unmatched. The germline CDR1 and CDR2 sequences are DFQATT and SNEGSKA (reference sequence). This CDR3 reads CSARLDRDSEAFF. The DNA for the CDR3 is TGCAGTGCCAGATTGGACAGGGACTCTGAAGCTTTCTTT.

This clonotype was picked up many times. The chain combines TRBV7-8 with TRBJ1-5; D might be TRBD1 (6 bases). V was clipped by 4 bases and J by 3 bases, with 13 bases between them. The CDR3 is 15 residues long. The germline gives CDR1 SGHVS, CDR2 FQNEAQ. This CDR3 is CASSSREGDNQPQHF. The CDR3 nucleotides read TGTGCCAGCAGCTCCAGGGAGGGGGACAATCAGCCCCAGCATTTT.